One sample yielded the 8 T cell receptor beta chains listed below, sequenced in a study of blood T cell repertoires in COVID-19. Here immunoSEQ multiplex PCR was the method, and the copy in TCRdb shows in-frame clones only, minus some. The repertoire includes 250,000 to 350,000 clones, around 91% of them detected once, and around 4.4% sits in the top ten. The sample consisted of PBMCs or T cells enriched from blood (not recorded which). These receptors were taken from a woman aged 18-35 years with acute COVID-19.

The J gene is TRBJ2-7, the V gene TRBV19, with D tentatively TRBD2 (5 bases). This CDR3 region has 14 residues. Germline-derived CDR1 and CDR2 are LNHDA and SQIVND (reference sequence). The ends were cut back, 3 bases at V and 2 bases at J, with 11 bases in the middle. DNA for the CDR3: TGTGCCAGTAGTATTTTGGGAGCTACCTACGAGCAGTACTTC. Translation gives CASSILGATYEQYF.

In DNA form, the CDR3 reads TGTGCCAGCTCACGGGACATGCTACAAGAGACCCAGTACTTC. It translates to CASSRDMLQETQYF. The V and J genes are TRBV18 and TRBJ2-5; tentative D call: TRBD1 (6 bases). Germline V lookup: CDR1 KGHSH, CDR2 LQKENI. This CDR3 has 14 amino acids. V lost 4 bases and J 2 bases, leaving 11 bases between the germline ends.

The chain has TRBV18 and TRBJ2-7, with TRBD1 identical over 7 bases. The germline V gene encodes CDR1 KGHSH and CDR2 LQKENI. CDR3 size: 15 residues. The J segment lost 8 bases and the V segment lost 3 bases, leaving 13 bases of the junction unmatched. CDR3 loop: CASSPRDSTYDKQYF. The CDR3 DNA sequence: TGTGCCAGCTCACCCCGGGACAGTACCTACGACAAGCAGTACTTC.

V usage is TRBV29-1 and J usage is TRBJ2-4; D call uncertain. CDR1 is SQVTM and CDR2 is ANQGSEA in the germline V gene. This CDR3 spans 13 amino acids. V was shortened by 7 bases and J by 4 bases, with 14 bases between the two germline ends. DNA of the CDR3: TGCAGCGCTTTGCTAGTCGCGAAAAACATTCAGTACTTC. The encoded protein is CSALLVAKNIQYF.

The chain is built from TRBV28 and TRBJ2-7; 8 bases map to TRBD1. The CDR3 covers 15 residues. The germline CDR1 and CDR2 sequences are MDHEN and SYDVKM. Germline trimming cut 3 bases from V and 4 bases from J; bases unmatched to any gene: 8. The CDR3, as DNA: TGTGCCAGCAGTTTGCTGGGACAGGCGATGTACGAGCAGTACTTC. Encoded protein: CASSLLGQAMYEQYF.

The chain carries TRBV29-1 and TRBJ1-2; 7 positions match TRBD1. Losses at the gene ends were 6 bases for V and 5 bases for J; bases not matched to a gene: 12. The CDR3 is 14 amino acids. Germline V gene sequence: CDR1 SQVTM, CDR2 ANQGSEA. The CDR3, as DNA: TGCAGCGTAAGGGACAGCCCGGGTGGGTATGGCTACACCTTC. It encodes CSVRDSPGGYGYTF.

This clone was seen only once. This chain joins TRBV11-2 and TRBJ1-2, with 9 bases aligning to TRBD1. The CDR3 consists of 15 residues. The ends lost 3 bases at V and 1 base at J; junction bases unmatched: 3. Per the germline V gene, CDR1 is SGHAT and CDR2 is FQNNGV. CDR3 nucleotide sequence: TGTGCCAGCAGCTTGGGGACAGGGAATAACTATGGCTACACCTTC. Its translation: CASSLGTGNNYGYTF.

This clone was detected only a few times. This chain connects TRBV7-2 to TRBJ2-1, with 11 bases aligning to TRBD2. This CDR3 has 15 amino acids. CDR1 and CDR2 (germline): SGHTA, FQGNSA. The V segment lost 1 base and the J segment 6 bases; nucleotides outside the gene matches: 2. CDR3 DNA: TGTGCCAGCAGCTTAGTAGCGGGAGGGCCCAATGAGCAGTTCTTC. Amino acid sequence: CASSLVAGGPNEQFF.